One sample yielded the 27 T cell receptor beta chains listed below, sequenced in a study of shared clonotypes between healthy human individuals (dated by TCRdb to 2018 to 2021). For the CD8 naive samples, CD45RO-negative cells were positively selected for CCR7, yielding a CD45RA+CCR7+ population from which TemRA cells were excluded. The library was generated by the immunoSEQ multiplex PCR assay. Not all clones reach the TCRdb copy of this immuneACCESS table, which keeps in-frame sequences only. Checked studies attribute under half of the gap to unresolved V genes and leave the rest unexplained. The sample profile shows about 2 million clones; around 96% of them were found once. The ten largest clones take up around 1.1% of the sample. The sequencing sample was made of naive CD8+ T cells sorted from blood. This specimen's cell subset or site label, interpreted: CD45RA+CCR7+. The receptor source for this set is a man aged 18 to 29 in good health.

CDR3 sequence reads: CASSLMGQGAYEQYF. DNA of the CDR3: TGTGCCAGCAGCTTAATGGGGCAGGGCGCCTACGAGCAGTACTTC. The chain recombines TRBV11-2 with TRBJ2-7, with D perhaps matching TRBD1 (5 bases). The ends were cut back, 2 bases at V and 2 bases at J, with 13 bases in the middle. CDR3 length: 15 residues. Germline lookup yields CDR1 SGHAT and CDR2 FQNNGV.

This clone was seen a single time. This chain joins TRBV6-1 and TRBJ1-2; D is possibly TRBD1 (5 bases). The CDR3 is 14 amino acids. CDR1 and CDR2 (germline): MNHNS, SASEGT. V lost 1 base and J lost 5, with 11 bases in between. CDR3 protein: CASSEDYRFYGYTF. The CDR3 DNA follows: TGTGCCAGCAGTGAAGATTACAGGTTTTATGGCTACACCTTC.

The DNA for the CDR3 is TGTGCCAGTAGTATAGTGCCCTTGATCACGGACACTTATGGCTACACCTTC. Protein sequence: CASSIVPLITDTYGYTF. V and J are TRBV19 and TRBJ1-2; D might be TRBD1 (5 bases). Trimming stripped 1 base from V and 5 bases from J, with 20 bases between. Germline V lookup: CDR1 LNHDA, CDR2 SQIVND (reference sequence). The CDR3 consists of 17 residues.

This chain uses TRBV5-1 with TRBJ1-5; 8 bases are a match to TRBD1. V lost 4 bases, J lost 5 bases, and 5 bases stayed unmatched. CDR1 and CDR2 (germline): SGHRS, YFSETQ. The CDR3 covers 14 residues. CDR3 protein: CASSLTGDYQPQHF. The CDR3 DNA reads as TGCGCCAGCAGCCTGACAGGGGATTATCAGCCCCAGCATTTT.

The V call is TRBV6-5, the J call TRBJ1-1; 9 nucleotides line up with TRBD1. V shed 6 bases, J shed 4 bases, and the junction held 9 bases outside the gene matches. The CDR3 covers 15 residues. The germline CDR1 and CDR2 sequences are MNHEY and SVGAGI. Here the CDR3 DNA reads TGTGCCAGCAGACACAGGGGGCGGGGGGGCACTGAAGCTTTCTTT. Residues: CASRHRGRGGTEAFF.

J is TRBJ2-5 and V is TRBV4-1, with D unclear. The CDR3 has 14 amino acids. Deletions cut 4 bases from V and 2 bases from J, with 11 bases between. Germline CDR1 reads MGHRA; CDR2 reads YSYEKL. For the CDR3, the DNA is TGCGCCAGCAGCCCTACGAGCATACAAGAGACCCAGTACTTC. Translated: CASSPTSIQETQYF.

V is TRBV11-1 and J is TRBJ2-7, with 8 bases fitting TRBD1. Germline CDR1 and CDR2: SGHAT and FQDESV (reference sequence). V gave up 1 base and J gave up 6 bases; unmatched junction bases: 14. CDR3 length: 17 amino acids. The CDR3 DNA is TGTGCCAGCAGCTTAGATTCAATGGCACAGGGGGAGCTCGAGCAGTACTTC. Translating gives CASSLDSMAQGELEQYF.

The chain uses TRBV19 and TRBJ1-4; TRBD1 might be the D (5 bases). V was trimmed by 5 bases and J by 4 bases, leaving 8 bases between them. Germline V gives CDR1 LNHDA, CDR2 SQIVND (reference sequence). The CDR3 loop spans 13 amino acids. CDR3 sequence reads: CASSDSVNEKLFF. CDR3 DNA: TGTGCCAGTAGTGACAGCGTTAATGAAAAACTGTTTTTT.

V is TRBV4-3 and J is TRBJ1-5; no clear D. V was pared by 3 bases and J by 7 bases, with 16 bases between. CDR1 is LGHNA and CDR2 is YSLEER in the germline V gene. The CDR3 length is 15 residues. The CDR3: CASSQEWGGGQPQHF. The CDR3, as DNA: TGCGCCAGCAGCCAGGAGTGGGGAGGCGGGCAGCCCCAGCATTTT.

The gene calls are TRBV6-6 and TRBJ1-1, with unresolved D. V lost 2 bases, J lost 7 bases, and 11 bases lay in between. Germline lookup yields CDR1 MNHNY and CDR2 SVGAGI (reference sequence). The CDR3 totals 13 residues. The CDR3 nucleotides read TGTGCCAGCAGTTACGGGCGGGAATATGAAGCTTTCTTT. This translates into CASSYGREYEAFF.

This chain connects TRBV23-1 to TRBJ2-7; 10 nucleotides agree with TRBD2. TRBV23-1 is treated as an ORF (open reading frame) with a function not yet certain. The CDR3 consists of 16 residues. V was pared by 0 bases and J by 4 bases, with 6 bases of the junction left unmatched. The CDR3 spells CASSQSSLAGAYEQYF. The CDR3 DNA follows: TGCGCCAGCAGTCAATCGAGCCTAGCGGGAGCGTACGAGCAGTACTTC.

Note on this clone: An end of the junction does not agree with germline; a read error may underlie this. CDR3 amino acids: CASSPNLGVETQYF. DNA for the CDR3: TGTGCTAGCAGCCCCAACCTCGGGGTAGAGACCCAGTACTTC. This sequence joins TRBV7-7 and TRBJ2-5, with D possibly TRBD2 on 5 matching bases. Germline V gives CDR1 SSHAT, CDR2 FNYEAQ (reference sequence). There are 14 residues in the CDR3. Full variable domain (remainder filled in from reference TRBV7-7 and TRBJ2-5): GAGVSQSPRYKVTKRGQDVTLRCDPISSHATLYWYQQALGQGPEFLTYFNYEAQPDKSGLPSDRFSAERPEGSISTLTIQRTEQRDSAMYRCASSPNLGVETQYFGPGTRLLVL.

CDR3 coding DNA: TGTGCCAGCAGTTTGAGGGGGCTATTAGTATACGAGCAGTACTTC. Protein product: CASSLRGLLVYEQYF. V gene TRBV28 combines with J gene TRBJ2-7; 7 nucleotides line up with TRBD1. This CDR3 region has 15 residues. V shed 3 bases, J shed 4 bases, and the junction held 9 bases outside the gene matches. Germline values: CDR1 MDHEN, CDR2 SYDVKM.

The count of this clone is one. The rearrangement uses TRBV10-3 and TRBJ1-5; a weak D match, TRBD1 (6 bases). This CDR3 comprises 16 residues. Germline CDR1 ENHRY, CDR2 SYGVKD. With 0 bases removed from V and 7 bases from J, the gap between germline ends came to 16 bases. In nucleotides, the CDR3 is TGTGCCATCAGTGAGTCGTGGCAGGGGCAAGGGCAGCCCCAGCATTTT. Protein product: CAISESWQGQGQPQHF.

The sample holds a few counts of this clone. CDR3 nucleotide sequence: TGCGCCAGCAGTCCCGCCAGGGGGAACACTGAAGCTTTCTTT. Protein: CASSPARGNTEAFF. The V and J genes are TRBV4-1 and TRBJ1-1, with a possible D match to TRBD1 (6 bases). The germline V gene encodes CDR1 MGHRA and CDR2 YSYEKL. This CDR3 comprises 14 residues. V was shortened by 6 bases and J by 1 base, with 12 bases between the two germline ends.

The rearrangement links TRBV28 to TRBJ2-7; a weak D match, TRBD1 (6 bases). Germline-derived CDR1 and CDR2 are MDHEN and SYDVKM. Between the trimmed V and J ends, which lost 4 bases and 3 bases, there was a span of 22 bases. The CDR3 runs 17 residues. CDR3 sequence reads: CASSSSTPGQGGYEQYF. As DNA, the CDR3 is TGTGCCAGCAGTTCGTCAACCCCCGGACAAGGGGGCTACGAGCAGTACTTC. The full variable domain, with the rest looked up from reference TRBV28 and TRBJ2-7, is DVKVTQSSRYLVKRTGEKVFLECVQDMDHENMFWYRQDPGLGLRLIYFSYDVKMKEKGDIPEGYSVSREKKERFSLILESASTNQTSMYLCASSSSTPGQGGYEQYFGPGTRLTVT.

This chain links TRBV28 with TRBJ2-7, with 9 bases fitting TRBD1. The germline gives CDR1 MDHEN, CDR2 SYDVKM. This CDR3 is 15 amino acids long. V was pared by 5 bases and J by 5 bases, with 10 bases of the junction left unmatched. The CDR3 here is CASSPGQGRTDEQYF. In DNA, the CDR3 is TGTGCCAGCAGTCCGGGACAGGGAAGGACGGACGAGCAGTACTTC.

V is TRBV7-6 and J is TRBJ2-7, with a tentative D call TRBD1 (5 bases). The CDR3 spans 15 residues. Germline CDR1 reads SGHVS; CDR2 reads FNYEAQ. Between the trimmed V and J ends, which lost 0 bases and 1 base, there was a span of 10 bases. The CDR3 loop reads CASSLALRDSYEQYF. In DNA, the CDR3 is TGTGCCAGCAGCTTAGCGCTCAGGGATTCCTACGAGCAGTACTTC.

CDR3 in amino acids: CASKSFAGGGPGEAFF. CDR3 in DNA: TGTGCCAGCAAAAGTTTCGCAGGGGGCGGGCCGGGTGAAGCTTTCTTT. The chain carries TRBV27 and TRBJ1-1; 8 nucleotides agree with TRBD1. With 7 bases clipped from V and 7 bases from J, the junction kept 17 bases outside the gene matches. The CDR3 length is 16 residues. Germline CDR1 reads MNHEY; CDR2 reads SMNVEV (reference sequence).

Remarks on this clone: Within the sample, other DNA sequences also encode this same CDR3. This chain connects TRBV27 to TRBJ2-3; D call uncertain. The V end lost 3 bases, the J end lost 4 bases, and 2 bases lay between the germline ends. The CDR3 is made up of 11 amino acids. Germline V gene sequence: CDR1 MNHEY, CDR2 SMNVEV (reference sequence). The CDR3 DNA reads as TGTGCCAGCAGTTTCGCAGATACGCAGTATTTT. Its protein is CASSFADTQYF.

The V and J genes are TRBV5-4 and TRBJ2-1; D gene ambiguous. Looked up from germline, CDR1 is SGHNT and CDR2 is YYREEE (reference sequence). Trimming stripped 1 base from V and 5 bases from J, with 7 bases between. The CDR3 is made up of 13 amino acids. CDR3 region: CASSLFHDNEQFF. The CDR3 DNA follows: TGTGCCAGCAGCTTGTTTCACGACAATGAGCAGTTCTTC.

V usage is TRBV4-1 and J usage is TRBJ2-7; a weak D match, TRBD2 (5 bases). Trimming took 0 bases from V and 3 from J, leaving 12 bases between them. This CDR3 spans 15 amino acids. Germline CDR1 is MGHRA and CDR2 is YSYEKL. The CDR3 sequence: CASSQESSGFYEQYF. CDR3 DNA sequence: TGCGCCAGCAGCCAAGAATCATCGGGGTTCTACGAGCAGTACTTC.

This chain joins TRBV11-2 and TRBJ2-5; no clear D. Germline V gene data show CDR1 as SGHAT and CDR2 as FQNNGV. The germline V and J ends were trimmed by 4 bases and 1 base, with 7 bases remaining between them. The CDR3 is 13 amino acids. DNA for the CDR3: TGTGCCAGCAGCTCAAGGCCCCAAGAGACCCAGTACTTC. This gives the protein CASSSRPQETQYF.

The chain is built from TRBV7-9 and TRBJ2-7, with 11 bases lining up with TRBD2. The CDR3 totals 16 residues. CDR1 SEHNR and CDR2 FQNEAQ come from the germline V gene (reference sequence). V lost 5 bases to trimming and J lost 3 bases; unmatched junction nucleotides: 9. This CDR3 is CASSPETSGKVYEQYF. As DNA, the CDR3 is TGTGCCAGCAGCCCAGAGACTAGCGGGAAAGTCTACGAGCAGTACTTC. The complete variable domain, with remaining parts taken from reference TRBV7-9 and TRBJ2-7, reads DTGVSQNPRHKITKRGQNVTFRCDPISEHNRLYWYRQTLGQGPEFLTYFQNEAQLEKSRLLSDRFSAERPKGSFSTLEIQRTEQGDSAMYLCASSPETSGKVYEQYFGPGTRLTVT.

This clone was observed a single time. The rearrangement uses TRBV7-2 and TRBJ1-3; D unclear. Trimming shortened V by 2 bases and J by 8 bases, and 13 bases separated the two germline ends. The CDR3 runs 14 residues. CDR1 and CDR2 from the germline V gene are SGHTA and FQGNSA. CDR3 residues: CASSLLNNGDTIYF. CDR3 bases: TGTGCCAGCAGCTTACTAAACAACGGGGACACCATATATTTT.

The chain is built from TRBV7-2 and TRBJ2-3; 11 nucleotides agree with TRBD2. The CDR3 totals 17 residues. Losses at the gene ends were 5 bases for V and 4 bases for J; bases not matched to a gene: 11. CDR1 and CDR2 from the germline V gene are SGHTA and FQGNSA. CDR3 sequence: CASSLSGGASWADTQYF. In DNA form, the CDR3 reads TGTGCCAGCAGCCTTAGCGGGGGGGCCTCGTGGGCAGATACGCAGTATTTT.

About this clone: A single base separates this from a much larger clone, so it may be a read error. The sample has other DNA sequences that encode this CDR3 too. V and J are TRBV7-9 and TRBJ1-1; D is ambiguous. CDR3 length equals 12 residues. The ends were cut back, 4 bases at V and 3 bases at J, with 6 bases in the middle. The germline V gene has CDR1 SEHNR and CDR2 FQNEAQ (reference sequence). The chain's CDR3 is CASSYGDTEAFF. The CDR3 DNA follows: TGTGCCAGCAGCTATGGGGACACTGAAGCTTTCTTT.